Below are 18 T cell receptor beta chains sequenced from a single sample in a study of blood T cells in healthy people across ages. A second PCR, run for roughly 7 to 11 cycles, used a sample-barcoded 5' primer plus a J-beta primer mix. TCRdb re-derived calls from the 5' RACE reads in MiXCR, one entry per CDR3 protein. The table lists around 1,000,000 distinct CDR3 sequences, approximately 26% of them singletons, with approximately 0.71% in the top ten. This sample also appeared in a second study, on T cells of mothers and their children.

The sequenced material came from blood. These receptors were taken from a girl aged 2-10 years in good health.

This clonotype was detected only a few times. CDR3 sequence (DNA): TGTGCCAGCAGTGAATATACCGCAGGGGAAGGCTACACCTTC. Its translation: CASSEYTAGEGYTF. The chain is built from TRBV25-1 and TRBJ1-2; a weak D match, TRBD1 (6 bases). The CDR3 covers 14 residues. Germline values: CDR1 MGHDK, CDR2 SYGVNS. V was pared by 0 bases and J by 8 bases, with 13 bases between.

The rearrangement uses TRBV27 and TRBJ2-7, with D perhaps matching TRBD1 (6 bases). There are 15 residues in the CDR3. The germline V gene encodes CDR1 MNHEY and CDR2 SMNVEV (reference sequence). Trimming cost V 2 bases and J 0 bases, with 11 bases left between them. Here the CDR3 reads CASSLTTGNSYEQYF. The CDR3 DNA reads as TGTGCCAGCAGTTTAACGACAGGTAACTCCTACGAGCAGTACTTC.

The chain has TRBV5-6 and TRBJ1-4; D gene unclear. Trimming stripped 0 bases from V and 8 bases from J, with 5 bases between. Per the germline V gene, CDR1 is SGHDT and CDR2 is YYEEEE. The CDR3 is 12 residues long. The CDR3 DNA sequence: TGTGCCAGCAGCTTGGTTCGGGAAAAACTGTTTTTT. Amino acids: CASSLVREKLFF.

This clonotype turned up a few times. The V call is TRBV7-3, the J call TRBJ1-2; the D is unclear. This CDR3 comprises 14 residues. CDR1 and CDR2 from the germline V gene are SGHTA and FQGTGA. V was shortened by 3 bases and J by 8 bases, with 16 bases between the two germline ends. For the CDR3, the DNA is TGTGCCAGCAGCTTCGGTCCTTCCTCGGAAGGCTACACCTTC. Amino acids: CASSFGPSSEGYTF.

The rearrangement uses TRBV7-8 and TRBJ2-3; 7 bases line up with TRBD2. This CDR3 has 17 amino acids. The V gene end was trimmed by 4 bases and the J gene end by 2 bases; junction bases not matched to a gene: 12. Germline assignment: CDR1 SGHVS and CDR2 FQNEAQ. In DNA, the CDR3 is TGTGCCAGCAGCTCCCTCGGGCGGGGGTTCTCCACAGATACGCAGTATTTT. It specifies CASSSLGRGFSTDTQYF.

The chain uses TRBV28 and TRBJ2-1, with a tentative D call TRBD2 (6 bases). Gene TRBJ2-7 matches the end of the DNA better, so the J call may be wrong. This CDR3 spans 16 amino acids. CDR1 MDHEN and CDR2 SYDVKM come from the germline V gene. CDR3 protein: CASSLPLARKNYEQYF. CDR3 coding DNA: TGTGCCAGCAGTTTACCCCTAGCGAGGAAGAACTACGAGCAGTACTTC.

The CDR3 sequence is CASSQEWLMNTEAFF. The CDR3, as DNA: TGTGCCAGCAGCCAAGAATGGCTTATGAACACTGAAGCTTTCTTT. V usage is TRBV4-2 and J usage is TRBJ1-1; D gene unclear. The germline gives CDR1 LGHNA, CDR2 YNFKEQ. The V end lost 0 bases, the J end lost 0 bases, and 8 bases lay between the germline ends. The CDR3 loop spans 15 amino acids.

The table lists this clonotype with a few counts. The rearrangement uses TRBV20-1 and TRBJ1-1; D gene unclear. Trimming removed 3 bases from V and 0 bases from J, with 11 bases in between. CDR3 length equals 14 residues. Germline V gene sequence: CDR1 DFQATT, CDR2 SNEGSKA (reference sequence). CDR3 sequence (DNA): TGCAGTGCTAGCCCCCCGGACCTGAACACTGAAGCTTTCTTT. Protein: CSASPPDLNTEAFF.

V is TRBV7-2 and J is TRBJ1-6; D not resolved. CDR1 and CDR2 (germline): SGHTA, FQGNSA. CDR3 length: 14 residues. The V and J ends lost 5 bases and 13 bases respectively, with 18 bases between them. The DNA for the CDR3 is TGTGCCAGCAGCCCAGAAGGAACATCTGTGCCCCTCCACTTT. Amino acids: CASSPEGTSVPLHF.

The chain couples TRBV28 to TRBJ2-7; D ambiguous. Germline-derived CDR1 and CDR2 are MDHEN and SYDVKM. V lost 0 bases to trimming and J lost 0 bases, with 9 bases between them. CDR3 length equals 15 residues. CDR3 in amino acids: CASSLWQGSSYEQYF. In nucleotides, the CDR3 is TGTGCCAGCAGTTTATGGCAAGGGTCCTCCTACGAGCAGTACTTC.

This clonotype has only one observation. V and J are TRBV4-1 and TRBJ2-3; the D call may be TRBD1 or TRBD2 (5 bases each). This CDR3 spans 15 amino acids. Germline V gene sequence: CDR1 MGHRA, CDR2 YSYEKL. Trimming stripped 1 base from V and 2 bases from J, with 10 bases between. The CDR3 region is CASSQGGSLTDTQYF. Written as DNA, the CDR3 is TGCGCCAGCAGCCAAGGGGGGTCACTCACAGATACGCAGTATTTT.

This clonotype was recorded a few times. The chain links TRBV24-1 to TRBJ2-5; D is possibly TRBD2 (5 bases). The J call could be wrong; TRBJ2-7 is a better fit for the DNA end. Germline assignment: CDR1 KGHDR and CDR2 SFDVKD. The length of the CDR3 is 14 residues. In DNA, the CDR3 is TGTGCCACCAGTGATCGGGGTCGGACCCACGAGCAGTACTTC. Its protein product is CATSDRGRTHEQYF.

The chain employs TRBV24-1 and TRBJ2-7; D might be TRBD1 (6 bases). Germline values: CDR1 KGHDR, CDR2 SFDVKD. The CDR3 length is 15 residues. V lost 4 bases to trimming and J lost 2 bases, with 14 bases between them. The CDR3, as DNA: TGTGCCACCAGTGACTCCAGACAGGATACCTACGAGCAGTACTTC. Its translation: CATSDSRQDTYEQYF.

The chain couples TRBV12-3 or TRBV12-4 to TRBJ2-5, with 10 bases that match TRBD2. Gene TRBJ2-1 matches the end of the DNA better, so the J call may be wrong. The CDR3 runs 12 residues. DNA for the CDR3: TGTGCCCTCCGACTAGCGGGCAATGAGCAGTTCTTC. Its translation: CALRLAGNEQFF.

This clonotype showed up just a few times. This chain uses TRBV15 with TRBJ1-1; no definite D call. Trimming removed 1 base at V and 8 bases at J, with 8 bases between. The CDR3 covers 12 residues. Germline V gene sequence: CDR1 LNHNV, CDR2 YYDKDF (reference sequence). Here the CDR3 reads CATSRVYGEAFF. In nucleotides, the CDR3 is TGTGCCACCAGCAGAGTGTACGGGGAAGCTTTCTTT. The full variable domain, completed using reference TRBV15 and TRBJ1-1, is DAMVIQNPRYQVTQFGKPVTLSCSQTLNHNVMYWYQQKSSQAPKLLFHYYDKDFNNEADTPDNFQSRRPNTSFCFLDIRSPGLGDTAMYLCATSRVYGEAFFGQGTRLTVV.

The CDR3 sequence: CASSLESRAGKYGYTF. CDR3 DNA sequence: TGTGCCAGCAGCTTAGAGTCCCGGGCGGGGAAGTATGGCTACACCTTC. The chain employs TRBV11-2 and TRBJ1-2; D gene unclear. CDR3 length: 16 residues. V was shortened by 0 bases and J by 5 bases, with 16 bases between the two germline ends. Germline loops: CDR1 SGHAT, CDR2 FQNNGV.

There are many counts of this clonotype. This sequence joins TRBV29-1 and TRBJ2-7; the D gene is possibly TRBD1 (6 bases). The CDR3 is 11 amino acids. In germline, CDR1 is SQVTM, CDR2 ANQGSEA. V gave up 6 bases and J gave up 5 bases, with 11 bases separating them. CDR3 residues: CSVSRGHEQYF. The CDR3 DNA is TGCAGCGTATCCAGGGGCCACGAGCAGTACTTC.

The rearrangement uses TRBV13 and TRBJ2-7, with D uncertain. Germline V gives CDR1 PRHDT, CDR2 FYEKMQ (reference sequence). This CDR3 region has 15 residues. Trimming removed 0 bases at V and 0 bases at J, with 9 bases between. The CDR3 nucleotides read TGTGCCAGCAGCTTAGGTTCAATTAGCTCCTACGAGCAGTACTTC. Its protein product is CASSLGSISSYEQYF. Based on the CDR3 plus reference TRBV13 and TRBJ2-7, the full variable domain is AAGVIQSPRHLIKEKRETATLKCYPIPRHDTVYWYQQGPGQDPQFLISFYEKMQSDKGSIPDRFSAQQFSDYHSELNMSSLELGDSALYFCASSLGSISSYEQYFGPGTRLTVT.